The 28 T cell receptor beta chains listed next were all sequenced from one sample in a study of blood T cell repertoires in COVID-19. Repertoires were generated with immunoSEQ multiplex PCR, while TCRdb's copy carries only in-frame clones and drops some. The sample holds fewer than 65,000 clones; 85% to 90% are singletons and the top ten take about a sixth. The material sequenced was peripheral blood. Receptors originate from a woman aged 55-69 years with COVID-19, enrolled during active disease.

The chain links TRBV28 to TRBJ2-1; 9 nucleotides match TRBD2. CDR3 length: 18 residues. Germline CDR1 reads MDHEN; CDR2 reads SYDVKM. V was clipped by 3 bases and J by 1 base; unmatched bases: 10. The CDR3: CASSFLAGGPGSYNEQFF. The CDR3 region has the DNA TGTGCCAGCAGTTTTCTGGCGGGAGGGCCGGGTTCCTACAATGAGCAGTTCTTC.

V usage is TRBV7-2 and J usage is TRBJ2-1; D possibly corresponds to TRBD1 (6 bases). From germline, CDR1 is SGHTA and CDR2 FQGNSA. V was pared by 6 bases and J by 4 bases, with 19 bases between. This CDR3 comprises 16 residues. Written as DNA, the CDR3 is TGTGCCAGCAGTCAAATTTCCGGACAGAAATACAATGAGCAGTTCTTC. Translation: CASSQISGQKYNEQFF.

This clone came up once. The chain recombines TRBV14 with TRBJ2-4; 7 bases are a match to TRBD2. V was clipped by 2 bases and J by 11 bases; unmatched bases: 0. Per germline, CDR1 SGHDN and CDR2 FVKESK. The CDR3 loop spans 11 amino acids. The CDR3 loop is CASSQSGVQYF. DNA for the CDR3: TGTGCCAGCAGCCAAAGCGGGGTTCAGTACTTC.

This chain uses TRBV3-1 (or the pseudogene TRBV3-2) with TRBJ1-2, with 8 positions matching TRBD1. The ends lost 4 bases at V and 2 bases at J; junction bases unmatched: 9. Germline CDR1 reads LGHDT; CDR2 reads YNNKEL (reference sequence). The CDR3 is 16 amino acids. The CDR3 DNA sequence: TGTGCCAGCAGCCGGAGCAGGGGGCTGTTCAACTATGGCTACACCTTC. The encoded protein is CASSRSRGLFNYGYTF.

The chain has TRBV19 and TRBJ2-7; 8 nucleotides line up with TRBD1. The CDR3 has 14 residues. Germline CDR1 LNHDA, CDR2 SQIVND (reference sequence). With 5 bases clipped from V and 1 base from J, the junction kept 4 bases outside the gene matches. The CDR3 is CASSAQGVSYEQYF. CDR3 nucleotides: TGTGCCAGTAGTGCACAGGGGGTTTCCTACGAGCAGTACTTC.

This chain connects TRBV5-1 to TRBJ1-4, with D uncertain. The CDR3 sequence is 15 residues long. V was cut by 4 bases and J by 0 bases, with 10 bases left in between. Germline CDR1 is SGHRS and CDR2 is YFSETQ. The CDR3 nucleotides are TGCGCCAGCAGCCAAACAGTTGCAACTAATGAAAAACTGTTTTTT. This codes for CASSQTVATNEKLFF.

The rearrangement links TRBV7-2 to TRBJ2-7; D is unresolved. Germline V gene lookup returns CDR1 SGHTA and CDR2 FQGNSA. The CDR3 has 12 amino acids. The V and J ends lost 1 base and 6 bases respectively, with 7 bases between them. This CDR3 is CASSLVTREQYF. CDR3 DNA: TGTGCCAGCAGCTTAGTCACACGCGAGCAGTACTTC.

J is TRBJ2-2 and V is TRBV24-1, with D possibly being TRBD1 (5 bases). CDR3 length: 16 amino acids. V was shortened by 5 bases and J by 0 bases, with 12 bases between the two germline ends. Looked up from germline, CDR1 is KGHDR and CDR2 is SFDVKD. CDR3 amino acids: CATSVASRANTGELFF. The CDR3 DNA sequence: TGTGCCACCAGTGTGGCAAGCAGGGCGAACACCGGGGAGCTGTTTTTT.

This chain connects TRBV5-6 to TRBJ1-1; a possible D gene is TRBD1 (5 bases). The CDR3 is 15 amino acids. Germline V gene sequence: CDR1 SGHDT, CDR2 YYEEEE. V lost 2 bases and J 6 bases, leaving 17 bases between the germline ends. Written as DNA, the CDR3 is TGTGCCAGCAGCTTTTTTAGGGGCAGGGACTCTGAAGCTTTCTTT. Translated, it gives CASSFFRGRDSEAFF.

The gene calls are TRBV4-2 and TRBJ1-4; 12 bases are shared with TRBD1. Germline-derived CDR1 and CDR2 are LGHNA and YNFKEQ. Trimming cost V 1 base and J 2 bases; bases outside gene matches: 5. This CDR3 is built from 18 residues. The CDR3 region has the DNA TGTGCCAGCAGCCAAGGAGGGGGACAGGGGGCGACTAATGAAAAACTGTTTTTT. Translating it yields CASSQGGGQGATNEKLFF.

The genes are TRBV5-1 and TRBJ1-2; 9 bases align to TRBD1. The CDR3 sequence is 14 residues long. V shed 4 bases, J shed 5 bases, and the junction held 6 bases outside the gene matches. Germline CDR1 and CDR2: SGHRS and YFSETQ. In DNA form, the CDR3 reads TGCGCCAGCAGCCCGGACAGGGGTAGTTATGGCTACACCTTC. Translated, it gives CASSPDRGSYGYTF.

This clone is a singleton in its sample. V gene TRBV30 combines with J gene TRBJ2-7, with TRBD1 as a possible D gene (6 bases). The CDR3 is 12 amino acids. Germline V CDR1 and CDR2: GTSNPN, SVGIG (reference sequence). Trimming removed 4 bases at V and 7 bases at J, with 14 bases between. The CDR3 is CAWTQGRGEQYF. DNA for the CDR3: TGTGCCTGGACCCAGGGGAGAGGGGAGCAGTACTTC.

The chain couples TRBV6-6 to TRBJ2-1, with a weak D call TRBD2 (6 bases). Trimming took off 4 bases at V and 3 bases at J, with 13 bases between the two ends. This CDR3 has 15 amino acids. CDR1 MNHNY and CDR2 SVGAGI come from the germline V gene (reference sequence). The CDR3 loop reads CASSFLHGGYNEQFF. The CDR3 DNA reads TGTGCCAGCAGTTTCTTGCACGGGGGCTACAATGAGCAGTTCTTC.

The V gene is TRBV18, the J gene TRBJ1-2; TRBD1 might be the D (6 bases). The length of the CDR3 is 13 residues. Trimming took off 3 bases at V and 8 bases at J, with 13 bases between the two ends. In germline, CDR1 is KGHSH, CDR2 LQKENI. The CDR3 region is CASSPQGPPGYTF. CDR3 DNA sequence: TGTGCCAGCTCACCTCAGGGGCCTCCCGGCTACACCTTC.

The V gene is TRBV3-1 (or the pseudogene TRBV3-2), the J gene TRBJ2-3, with 9 positions matching TRBD1. Losses at the gene ends were 3 bases for V and 3 bases for J; bases not matched to a gene: 10. The length of the CDR3 is 17 residues. CDR1 LGHDT and CDR2 YNNKEL come from the germline V gene (reference sequence). The CDR3 is CASSQARDRDLTDTQYF. In DNA, the CDR3 is TGTGCCAGCAGCCAGGCCCGGGACAGGGACTTGACAGATACGCAGTATTTT.

The chain has TRBV5-6 and TRBJ2-1; 12 nucleotides line up with TRBD2. After removal of 4 bases from V and 10 bases from J, the junction contained 9 bases not matched to a gene. The CDR3 sequence is 15 residues long. Per germline, CDR1 SGHDT and CDR2 YYEEEE. As DNA, the CDR3 is TGTGCCAGCAGCCGGGCTAGCGGGGGGGCCCGGGAGCAGTTCTTC. This gives the protein CASSRASGGAREQFF.

The J gene is TRBJ1-1, the V gene TRBV5-1, with D unresolved. Trimming shortened V by 6 bases and J by 1 base, and 4 bases separated the two germline ends. The CDR3 runs to 11 residues. Germline V gene data show CDR1 as SGHRS and CDR2 as YFSETQ. The CDR3 DNA reads TGCGCCAGCACAGGGAACACTGAAGCTTTCTTT. It encodes CASTGNTEAFF.

The chain combines TRBV6-5 with TRBJ2-7, with TRBD2 matching 8 bases. This CDR3 region has 13 residues. The germline V gene encodes CDR1 MNHEY and CDR2 SVGAGI. The junction had 6 bases not matched to a gene; V was cut back by 7 bases and J by 4 bases. CDR3 sequence: CASKRGRTYEQYF. CDR3 sequence (DNA): TGTGCCAGCAAGCGCGGGAGGACTTACGAGCAGTACTTC.

The rearrangement uses TRBV3-1 (or the pseudogene TRBV3-2) and TRBJ2-7, with 9 bases fitting TRBD2. V was pared by 4 bases and J by 3 bases, with 4 bases of the junction left unmatched. There are 14 residues in the CDR3. Germline-derived CDR1 and CDR2 are LGHDT and YNNKEL (reference sequence). The CDR3 nucleotides are TGTGCCAGCAGCCCCAAGACTAGCGGCTACGAGCAGTACTTC. It translates to CASSPKTSGYEQYF.

V gene TRBV5-4 combines with J gene TRBJ2-1, with D unresolved. The CDR3 totals 15 residues. V shed 4 bases and J shed 0 bases, with 11 bases lying between them. Germline CDR1 reads SGHNT; CDR2 reads YYREEE (reference sequence). The CDR3 DNA sequence: TGTGCCAGCAGCGCCTGGCTAGGCTCCTACAATGAGCAGTTCTTC. Amino acid sequence: CASSAWLGSYNEQFF.

J is TRBJ2-7 and V is TRBV6-5; 7 nucleotides match TRBD2. In germline, CDR1 is MNHEY, CDR2 SVGAGI. V shed 0 bases and J 2 bases; nucleotides not matched to a gene: 4. The CDR3 totals 15 residues. The CDR3 is CASSYSISGAYEQYF. The CDR3 DNA reads TGTGCCAGCAGTTACTCGATCAGCGGGGCCTACGAGCAGTACTTC.

CDR3 nucleotide sequence: TGTGCCAGCAGCGTAGCTAACTATGGCTACACCTTC. This encodes CASSVANYGYTF. This chain uses TRBV28 with TRBJ1-2; no clear D. The germline V gene encodes CDR1 MDHEN and CDR2 SYDVKM. V was cut by 6 bases and J by 0 bases, with 5 bases left in between. CDR3 size: 12 residues.

J is TRBJ1-1 and V is TRBV14, with 7 bases fitting TRBD1. The CDR3 consists of 15 residues. The J segment lost 5 bases and the V segment lost 0 bases, leaving 6 bases of the junction unmatched. Germline V CDR1 and CDR2: SGHDN, FVKESK. The CDR3 coding sequence is TGTGCCAGCAGCCAAGATTTATTCAGGGGGACTGAAGCTTTCTTT. Protein product: CASSQDLFRGTEAFF.

V is TRBV5-4 and J is TRBJ2-7, with TRBD2 matching over 8 bases. The CDR3 has 16 residues. Germline trimming cut 4 bases from V and 4 bases from J; bases unmatched to any gene: 13. Germline-derived CDR1 and CDR2 are SGHNT and YYREEE (reference sequence). In nucleotides, the CDR3 is TGTGCCAGCAGCCAGGGACTAGGGCGGGAATTTTACGAGCAGTACTTC. Its protein product is CASSQGLGREFYEQYF. The full variable domain, with the rest looked up from reference TRBV5-4 and TRBJ2-7, is ETGVTQSPTHLIKTRGQQVTLRCSSQSGHNTVSWYQQALGQGPQFIFQYYREEENGRGNFPPRFSGLQFPNYSSELNVNALELDDSALYLCASSQGLGREFYEQYFGPGTRLTVT.

The chain has TRBV7-2 and TRBJ1-1; no clear D. CDR1 is SGHTA, CDR2 FQGNSA, per germline. Trimming left V 9 bases short and J 0 bases short, with 14 bases between. The CDR3 is 14 amino acids. CDR3 region: CASTRRSMNTEAFF. In nucleotides, the CDR3 is TGTGCCAGTACAAGGAGAAGCATGAACACTGAAGCTTTCTTT.

The rearrangement links TRBV7-3 to TRBJ2-7; TRBD2 matches at 12 bases. CDR1 is SGHTA, CDR2 FQGTGA, per germline. This CDR3 has 17 residues. Germline trimming cut 5 bases from V and 4 bases from J; bases unmatched to any gene: 12. CDR3 nucleotide sequence: TGTGCCAGCAGCCAAAAGGCTAGCGGGAGGGCCGGGTACGAGCAGTACTTC. This gives the protein CASSQKASGRAGYEQYF.

The chain employs TRBV24-1 and TRBJ2-5; 7 bases are a match to TRBD2. The germline gives CDR1 KGHDR, CDR2 SFDVKD. This CDR3 contains 16 residues. V gave up 5 bases and J gave up 5 bases; unmatched junction bases: 13. CDR3 sequence: CATSAPGRPEWETQYF. CDR3 bases: TGTGCCACCAGTGCCCCCGGGAGGCCGGAGTGGGAGACCCAGTACTTC.

V and J are TRBV11-2 and TRBJ1-2; 7 nucleotides line up with TRBD1. Trimming took 2 bases from V and 4 from J; bases not matched to a gene: 4. The CDR3 is 14 residues long. CDR1 is SGHAT, CDR2 FQNNGV, per germline. This CDR3 is CASSLMAGGYGYTF. DNA of the CDR3: TGTGCCAGCAGCTTAATGGCAGGGGGCTATGGCTACACCTTC.